This TCR beta chain was captured by sequencing in a study of response to subunit inactivated influenza vaccine. General study results and limits: The study's authors posited that every seasonal influenza vaccination enlists few new T cells.

The germline V and J ends were trimmed by 0 bases and 4 bases, with 12 bases remaining between them. Germline-derived CDR1 and CDR2 are DFQATT and SNEGSKA (reference sequence). The length of the CDR3 is 14 residues. This clonotype is labeled medium-sized. Its antigen is unidentified. From the RT-PCR reads, TCRdb called clonotypes with MiXCR, one entry per CDR3 protein. The sample lists more than 700,000 distinct CDR3 sequences; around 20% were seen once. The starting material was PBMCs from blood, obtained roughly 5 days after vaccination. This TCR derives from a man in his fifties who received an inactivated influenza vaccine. The chain combines TRBV20-1 with TRBJ2-5; D remains unclear. This CDR3 is CSARELDHPETQYF. DNA of the CDR3: TGCAGTGCTAGAGAGCTGGACCACCCAGAGACCCAGTACTTC.